These T cell receptor beta chains were read from a single sample in a study of blood T cell repertoires in COVID-19. Measured with immunoSEQ multiplex PCR; TCRdb has only the in-frame clones, and not every one. The repertoire consists of roughly 230,000 clones, with more than 70% occurring once and the leading ten covering 3% to 4.5%. Sequencing input: peripheral blood. All receptors come from a woman of 80 years or more with acute or convalescent COVID-19. Each CDR3 is given with its conserved first and last residue. A D gene is named only where the DNA matches it firmly. Some rows have no size entry. The others give once, few or many, or a class for an expanded clone.

D gene,J gene,CDR3 length,clone size,V gene,CDR3 DNA,CDR3 protein
-,TRBJ1-4,14,-,TRBV23-1,TGCGCCAGCAGTCCGCAGGTAAATTTGGAAAAACTGTTTTTT,CASSPQVNLEKLFF
TRBD1,TRBJ2-7,15,-,TRBV6-2/TRBV6-3,TGTGCCAGCAGTTCCCGGGACAGGGGGCTTTACGAGCAGTACTTC,CASSSRDRGLYEQYF
-,TRBJ2-2,15,-,TRBV18,TGTGCCAGCTCACCCCAGGGGCCTGGCACCGGGGAGCTGTTTTTT,CASSPQGPGTGELFF
-,TRBJ2-7,15,few,TRBV7-2,TGTGCCAGCAGCTTAGCGCTAGGGAATTCAGGGGAGCAGTACTTC,CASSLALGNSGEQYF
TRBD1,TRBJ1-6,14,-,TRBV6-5,TGTGCCAGCAGTATTGACAGGGTTGGGTCACCCCTCCACTTT,CASSIDRVGSPLHF
-,TRBJ2-6,14,-,TRBV19,TGTGCCAGTAGTATACAGGGTGGGGCCAACGTCCTGACTTTC,CASSIQGGANVLTF
TRBD2,TRBJ2-2,18,-,TRBV5-1,TGCGCCAGCAGCTACCGGACTAGCGGGGGCCAGAACACCGGGGAGCTGTTTTTT,CASSYRTSGGQNTGELFF
-,TRBJ1-6,15,-,TRBV9,TGTGCCAGCAGCGTAGGCAGGGGTCATAATTCACCCCTCCACTTT,CASSVGRGHNSPLHF
-,TRBJ1-4,13,once,TRBV28,TGTGCCAGCAGACGGGGGGTTGGTGAAAAACTGTTTTTT,CASRRGVGEKLFF
-,TRBJ1-6,13,-,TRBV28,TGTGCCAGCAGACTAACCTATAATTCACCCCTCCACTTT,CASRLTYNSPLHF
-,TRBJ2-3,14,-,TRBV7-2,TGTGCCAGCAGCTACGGACACCACACAGATACGCAGTATTTT,CASSYGHHTDTQYF
-,TRBJ2-4,16,-,TRBV24-1,TGTGCCACCAGTGATTACGTCCCGGGGGCCAAAAACATTCAGTACTTC,CATSDYVPGAKNIQYF
-,TRBJ1-2,13,-,TRBV6-1,TGTGCCAGCAGTGATTCCGTTGGGAGAGGGTACACCTTC,CASSDSVGRGYTF
-,TRBJ1-1,13,-,TRBV6-2/TRBV6-3,TGTGCCAGCAGCCACCCGCGGGGCACTGAAGCTTTCTTT,CASSHPRGTEAFF
-,TRBJ1-2,15,-,TRBV2,TGTGCCAGCAGTGTAGCGGCGGAAACTAACTATGGCTACACCTTC,CASSVAAETNYGYTF
TRBD1,TRBJ2-7,14,-,TRBV5-8,TGTGCCAGCAGCCCCGGACAGGGATTTGGGGAGCAGTACTTC,CASSPGQGFGEQYF
TRBD1,TRBJ1-1,14,once,TRBV10-3,TGTGCCATCAAGAACCAGGGGGCGCGGACTGAAGCTTTCTTT,CAIKNQGARTEAFF
-,TRBJ1-6,13,-,TRBV30,TGTGCCCTCCAAGCCGAACGGGATTCACCCCTCCACTTT,CALQAERDSPLHF
TRBD2,TRBJ2-5,17,-,TRBV5-1,TGCGCCAGCAGCTCCGCACTAGCGGGGAGGGCGAGGGAGACCCAGTACTTC,CASSSALAGRARETQYF
TRBD1,TRBJ1-2,14,-,TRBV4-3,TGCGCCAGCAGCCTGGACAGGGCCACCTATGGCTACACCTTC,CASSLDRATYGYTF
-,TRBJ2-5,14,-,TRBV9,TGTGCCAGCAGCGTAGGGACAGTTCAGGGGACCCAGTACTTC,CASSVGTVQGTQYF
-,TRBJ1-3,15,-,TRBV2,TGTGCCAGCAAGGTGGGGGCCCACTCTGGAAACACCATATATTTT,CASKVGAHSGNTIYF
TRBD1,TRBJ2-4,16,-,TRBV15,TGTGCCACCAGCAGAGACGGCCAGGGGGCTGGAAACATTCAGTACTTC,CATSRDGQGAGNIQYF
-,TRBJ1-1,14,-,TRBV7-2,TGTGCCAGCAGCTTAGCGGCCCAATCTACTGAAGCTTTCTTT,CASSLAAQSTEAFF
-,TRBJ1-1,16,-,TRBV6-1,TGTGCCAGCAGTGAAGGCCTCTCGTGGGGGGGCACTGAAGCTTTCTTT,CASSEGLSWGGTEAFF
TRBD1,TRBJ2-2,16,-,TRBV25-1,TGTGCCAGCAGTGGAAGGACAGGGCTAAGCACCGGGGAGCTGTTTTTT,CASSGRTGLSTGELFF
TRBD1,TRBJ2-2,16,-,TRBV3-1/TRBV3-2,TGTGCCAGCAGCCAAGCGGGGACAGGACACGGGGGGGAGCTGTTTTTT,CASSQAGTGHGGELFF